Below, one TCR beta chain is given with its context. This entry comes from a study of tumour-infiltrating T cells in Burkitt lymphoma. Only in-frame clones appear in the TCRdb table, and some are missing; sequencing was by immunoSEQ multiplex PCR. Of roughly 1,500 clones listed, about 10% are singletons. CDR1 SGHAT and CDR2 FQNNGV come from the germline V gene. There are 15 residues in the CDR3. Trimming cost V 4 bases and J 3 bases, with 12 bases left between them. Sequenced: tumor tissue. The receptor comes from a human donor with Burkitt lymphoma. The V and J genes are TRBV11-2 and TRBJ1-4; weak D call: TRBD1 (5 bases). DNA for the CDR3: TGTGCCAGCAGCTCTTTTGGGGGGGCTAATGAAAAACTGTTTTTT. Encoded protein: CASSSFGGANEKLFF. The variable domain in full, completed from reference TRBV11-2 and TRBJ1-4, reads EAGVAQSPRYKIIEKRQSVAFWCNPISGHATLYWYQQILGQGPKLLIQFQNNGVVDDSQLPKDRFSAERLKGVDSTLKIQPAKLEDSAVYLCASSSFGGANEKLFFGSGTQLSVL.